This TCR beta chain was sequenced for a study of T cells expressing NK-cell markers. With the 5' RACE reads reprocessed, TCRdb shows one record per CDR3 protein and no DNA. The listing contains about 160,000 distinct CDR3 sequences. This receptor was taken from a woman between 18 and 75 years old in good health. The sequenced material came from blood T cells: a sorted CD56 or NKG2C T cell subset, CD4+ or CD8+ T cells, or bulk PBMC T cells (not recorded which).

The CDR3 sequence is CASRLLPRGNTEAFF. This chain links TRBV6-1 with TRBJ1-1; TCRdb gives TRBD1 as the D gene, but with no DNA this cannot be confirmed. Germline CDR1 reads MNHNS; CDR2 reads SASEGT. The CDR3 has 15 residues.